This TCR beta chain was found in a study of neurological immune-mediated disorders. Germline V CDR1 and CDR2: DFQATT, SNEGSKA (reference sequence). The V end was cut by 6 bases, the J end by 6 bases, with 21 bases between. This CDR3 comprises 16 residues. Time point of the sample: technical triplicate 3. Unsorted libraries were generated from 2 million PBMCs. These cells had been stored in RNAlater at -80 C. In its sample, this clonotype was seen many times. A single record per CDR3 protein comes from TCRdb applying MiXCR to the 5' RACE reads. The table has about 44,000 distinct CDR3 sequences, 20% to 25% seen once.

The sequence derives from a man aged 60-69 years with HTLV-1-associated myelopathy (HAM/TSP). Source material: PBMCs. The chain combines TRBV20-1 with TRBJ1-6, with D maybe TRBD1 (6 bases). Here the CDR3 DNA reads TGCAGTGCCCCGGGCAGGGGTTTGGAACTTAATTCACCCCTCCACTTT. This codes for CSAPGRGLELNSPLHF.